This T cell receptor beta chain was sequenced for a study of cytomegalovirus exposure and HLA in healthy donors. Study at large: Out of approximately 170 million T cells, an earlier analysis found roughly 100 million unique TCR beta sequences in total. As released early, the data held around 80 million unique TCRs from HLA-typed donors. Findings of the study overall: The analysis excluded some indistinguishable V segments, including TRBV6-2 and TRBV6-3. A missense DCLRE1C variant was associated with V- and J-gene trimming of TCR beta chains in a later analysis, and an independent cohort replicated the association.

Per the germline V gene, CDR1 is SGHTA and CDR2 is FQGTGA. The CDR3 covers 18 residues. With V trimmed by 5 bases and J by 0 bases, 13 bases remained unmatched. Of note for this clone: Its target is unknown.

Amplification used 60 Vbeta primers and 13 Jbeta primers. The data were produced by immunoSEQ multiplex PCR, yet TCRdb's version contains in-frame clones alone and is incomplete. This table holds some 120,000 clones, more than 80% found once. The V and J genes are TRBV7-3 and TRBJ2-3, with 8 bases lining up with TRBD2. The source is a male donor in good health and CMV-seronegative. Sequenced input: PBMCs. The CDR3 coding sequence is TGTGCCAGCAGCCCCCCGGGGGGGTTGATACCTAGCACAGATACGCAGTATTTT. As protein: CASSPPGGLIPSTDTQYF.